Listed below are T cell receptor beta chains from one sample, sequenced in a study of human T cells and chemical hapten exposure. Using its own MiXCR run on the RACE reads, TCRdb lists one record per CDR3 protein. Among about 93,000 distinct CDR3 sequences listed, roughly 8.5% were seen once. What was sequenced was whole blood. The receptor set was obtained from a female donor in good health. Some clones in this sample may be carry-over from other donors' samples. CDR3s include the opening cysteine and the closing phenylalanine or tryptophan. The D gene is left open where the match is weak.

j_gene	v_gene	d_gene	CDR3aa
TRBJ2-7	TRBV7-9	NA	CASTGDSEYEQYF
TRBJ1-3	TRBV18	NA	CASSPLGFSGNTIYF
TRBJ1-4	TRBV7-8	NA	CASSPRTSTNEKLFF
TRBJ2-3	TRBV29-1	NA	CSVDGRQDNADTQYF
TRBJ2-7	TRBV20-1	NA	CSRWADEQYF
TRBJ2-1	TRBV29-1	TRBD2	CSVLLADYNEQFF
TRBJ2-7	TRBV27	NA	CASSSLGYEQYF
TRBJ2-5	TRBV6-6	TRBD1	CASSPGTGGGLQETQYF
TRBJ2-3	TRBV29-1	NA	CSVDPVADSVDTQYF
TRBJ2-5	TRBV28	TRBD2	CASSPVLSGGVGETQYF
TRBJ2-1	TRBV20-1	NA	CSANKEGNEQFF
TRBJ2-1	TRBV20-1	NA	CSASPGGYEQFF
TRBJ2-5	TRBV29-1	NA	CSVGVSSQETQYF
TRBJ1-6	TRBV5-1	NA	CASSLGMSSYNSPLHF
TRBJ2-2	TRBV7-2	TRBD2	CASSLILAAPGELFF
TRBJ2-3	TRBV11-2	NA	CASSRSTDTQYF
TRBJ2-3	TRBV6-1	NA	CASAKGLSTDTQYF
TRBJ1-3	TRBV5-1	NA	CASSFLGQRSGNTIYF
TRBJ2-6	TRBV7-8	TRBD1	CASGGGTGGDWANVLTF
TRBJ1-4	TRBV20-1	NA	CSAREQGNEKLFF
TRBJ2-2	TRBV6-5	NA	CASSKGRPTGELFF
TRBJ2-1	TRBV12-3/TRBV12-4	TRBD1	CASSSGQGSDEQFF